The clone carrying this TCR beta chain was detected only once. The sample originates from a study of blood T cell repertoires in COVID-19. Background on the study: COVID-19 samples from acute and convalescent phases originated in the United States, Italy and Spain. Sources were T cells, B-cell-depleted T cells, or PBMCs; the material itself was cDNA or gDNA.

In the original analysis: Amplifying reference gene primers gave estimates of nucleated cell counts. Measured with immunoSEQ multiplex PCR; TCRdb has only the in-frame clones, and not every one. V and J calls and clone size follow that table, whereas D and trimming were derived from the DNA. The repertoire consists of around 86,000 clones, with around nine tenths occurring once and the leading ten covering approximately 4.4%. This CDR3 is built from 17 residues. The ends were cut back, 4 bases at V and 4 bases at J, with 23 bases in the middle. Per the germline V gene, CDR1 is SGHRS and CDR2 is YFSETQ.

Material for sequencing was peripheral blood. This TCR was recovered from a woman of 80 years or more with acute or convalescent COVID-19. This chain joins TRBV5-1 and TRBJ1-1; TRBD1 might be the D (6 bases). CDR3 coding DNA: TGCGCCAGCAGCGCAACATTCAGGGGATTATCTGGCACTGAAGCTTTCTTT. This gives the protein CASSATFRGLSGTEAFF.